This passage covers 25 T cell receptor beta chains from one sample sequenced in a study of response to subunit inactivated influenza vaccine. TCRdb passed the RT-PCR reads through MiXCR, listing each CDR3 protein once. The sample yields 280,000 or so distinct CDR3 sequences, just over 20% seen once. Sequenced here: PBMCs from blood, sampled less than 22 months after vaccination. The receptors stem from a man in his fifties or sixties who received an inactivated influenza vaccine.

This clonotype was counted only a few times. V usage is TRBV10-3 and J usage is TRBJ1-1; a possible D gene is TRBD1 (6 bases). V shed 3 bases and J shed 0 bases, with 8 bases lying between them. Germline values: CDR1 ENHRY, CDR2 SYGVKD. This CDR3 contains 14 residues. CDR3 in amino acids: CAISDEGVNTEAFF. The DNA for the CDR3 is TGTGCCATCAGTGACGAGGGGGTGAACACTGAAGCTTTCTTT.

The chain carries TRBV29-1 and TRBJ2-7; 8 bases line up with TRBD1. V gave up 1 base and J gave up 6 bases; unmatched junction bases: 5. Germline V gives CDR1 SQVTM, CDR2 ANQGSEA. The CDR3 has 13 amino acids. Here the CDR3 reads CSVEGQGFSEQYF. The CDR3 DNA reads TGCAGCGTTGAAGGACAGGGGTTTAGCGAGCAGTACTTC.

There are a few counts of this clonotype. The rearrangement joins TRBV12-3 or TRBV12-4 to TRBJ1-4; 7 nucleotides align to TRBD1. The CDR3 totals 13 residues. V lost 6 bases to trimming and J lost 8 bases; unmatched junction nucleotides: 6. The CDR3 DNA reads TGTGCCAGCAGCAAGGGGGCTTGGGAAAAACTGTTTTTT. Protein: CASSKGAWEKLFF.

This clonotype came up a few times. The CDR3 protein is CSAKRSGSWAGELFF. As DNA, the CDR3 is TGCAGTGCTAAGAGGAGCGGGAGTTGGGCCGGGGAGCTGTTTTTT. The V and J genes are TRBV20-1 and TRBJ2-2, with TRBD2 identical over 8 bases. The CDR3 extends over 15 amino acids. J lost 6 bases, V lost 4 bases, and 10 bases had no gene match. Germline CDR1 DFQATT, CDR2 SNEGSKA (reference sequence).

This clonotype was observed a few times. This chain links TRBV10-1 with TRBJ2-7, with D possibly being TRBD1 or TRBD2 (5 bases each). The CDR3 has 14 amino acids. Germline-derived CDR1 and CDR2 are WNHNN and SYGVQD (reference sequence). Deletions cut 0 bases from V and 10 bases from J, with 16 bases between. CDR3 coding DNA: TGCGCCAGCAGTGAGTCGCGACGGACACTAGTTCAGTACTTC. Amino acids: CASSESRRTLVQYF.

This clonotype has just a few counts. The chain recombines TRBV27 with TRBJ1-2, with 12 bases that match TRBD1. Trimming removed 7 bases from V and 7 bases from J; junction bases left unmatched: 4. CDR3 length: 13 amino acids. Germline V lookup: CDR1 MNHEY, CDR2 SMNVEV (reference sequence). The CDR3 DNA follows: TGTGCCAGCATGGGGACAGGGGGCTTTGGCTACACCTTC. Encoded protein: CASMGTGGFGYTF.

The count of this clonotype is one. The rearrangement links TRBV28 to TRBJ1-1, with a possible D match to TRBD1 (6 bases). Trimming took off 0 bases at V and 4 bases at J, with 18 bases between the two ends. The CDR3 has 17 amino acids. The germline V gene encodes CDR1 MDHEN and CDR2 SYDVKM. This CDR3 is CASSLWNLGGGATEAFF. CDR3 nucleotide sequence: TGTGCCAGCAGTTTATGGAACTTAGGTGGGGGCGCCACTGAAGCTTTCTTT.

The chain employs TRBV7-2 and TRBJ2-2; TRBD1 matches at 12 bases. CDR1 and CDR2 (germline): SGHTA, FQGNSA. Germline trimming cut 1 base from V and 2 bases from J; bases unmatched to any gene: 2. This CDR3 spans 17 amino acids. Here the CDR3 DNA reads TGTGCCAGCAGCTTAGTTGGGACAGGGGGCAACACCGGGGAGCTGTTTTTT. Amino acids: CASSLVGTGGNTGELFF.

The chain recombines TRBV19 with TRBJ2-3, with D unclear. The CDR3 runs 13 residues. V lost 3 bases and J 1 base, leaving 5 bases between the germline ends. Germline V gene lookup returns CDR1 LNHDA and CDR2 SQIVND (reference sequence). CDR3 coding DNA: TGTGCCAGTAGTATTCAGGGCACAGATACGCAGTATTTT. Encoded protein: CASSIQGTDTQYF.

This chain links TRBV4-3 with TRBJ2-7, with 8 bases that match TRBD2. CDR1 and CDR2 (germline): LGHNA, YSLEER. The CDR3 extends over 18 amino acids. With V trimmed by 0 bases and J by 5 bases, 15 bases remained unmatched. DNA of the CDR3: TGCGCCAGCAGCCAAGATCTGGCGGGGGGCCCGAGAGTTGACGAGCAGTACTTC. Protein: CASSQDLAGGPRVDEQYF.

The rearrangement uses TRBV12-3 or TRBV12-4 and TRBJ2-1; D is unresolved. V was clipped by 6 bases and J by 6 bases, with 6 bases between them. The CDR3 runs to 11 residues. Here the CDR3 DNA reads TGTGCCAGCAGACAAGGCAATGAGCAGTTCTTC. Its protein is CASRQGNEQFF.

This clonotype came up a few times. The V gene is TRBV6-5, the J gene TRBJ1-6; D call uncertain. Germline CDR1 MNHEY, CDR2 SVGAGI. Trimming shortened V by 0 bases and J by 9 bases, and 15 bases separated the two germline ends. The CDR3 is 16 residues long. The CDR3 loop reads CASSYSRVGFSSPLHF. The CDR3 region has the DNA TGTGCCAGCAGTTACTCGCGCGTGGGGTTCAGTTCACCCCTCCACTTT.

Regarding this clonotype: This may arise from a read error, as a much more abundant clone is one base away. The DNA of the CDR3 is TGTGCCAGCAGTGGACAGGCGTATAGCAATCAGGCCCAGCATTTT. This sequence encodes CASSGQAYSNQAQHF. The V gene is TRBV12-3 or TRBV12-4, the J gene TRBJ1-5; the match to TRBD1 covers 7 bases. This CDR3 comprises 15 residues.

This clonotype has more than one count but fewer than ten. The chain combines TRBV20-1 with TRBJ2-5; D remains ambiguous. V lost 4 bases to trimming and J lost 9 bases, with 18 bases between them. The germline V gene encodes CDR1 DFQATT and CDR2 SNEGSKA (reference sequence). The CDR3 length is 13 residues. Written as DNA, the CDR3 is TGCAGTGCTAAGTCTAACCCCGGTGTAGCCCAGTACTTC. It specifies CSAKSNPGVAQYF.

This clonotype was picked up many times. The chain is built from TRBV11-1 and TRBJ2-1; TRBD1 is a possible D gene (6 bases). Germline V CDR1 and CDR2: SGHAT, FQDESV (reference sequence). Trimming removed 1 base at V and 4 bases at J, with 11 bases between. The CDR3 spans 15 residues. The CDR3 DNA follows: TGTGCCAGCAGCTTAGGGGGACAACAATACAATGAGCAGTTCTTC. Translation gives CASSLGGQQYNEQFF. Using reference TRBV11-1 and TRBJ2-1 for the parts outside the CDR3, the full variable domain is EAEVAQSPRYKITEKSQAVAFWCDPISGHATLYWYRQILGQGPELLVQFQDESVVDDSQLPKDRFSAERLKGVDSTLKIQPAELGDSAMYLCASSLGGQQYNEQFFGPGTRLTVL.

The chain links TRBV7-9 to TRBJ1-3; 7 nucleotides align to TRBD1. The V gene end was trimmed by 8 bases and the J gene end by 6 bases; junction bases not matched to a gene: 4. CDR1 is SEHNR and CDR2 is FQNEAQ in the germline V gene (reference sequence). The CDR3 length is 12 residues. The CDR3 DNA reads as TGTGCCAGCTCGACAGGGACAAACACCATATATTTT. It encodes CASSTGTNTIYF.

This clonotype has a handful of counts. The CDR3 DNA follows: TGTGCCAGCAGCTCACTTAAAACAGATACGCAGTATTTT. Translation gives CASSSLKTDTQYF. J is TRBJ2-3 and V is TRBV7-6; D gene ambiguous. V was shortened by 4 bases and J by 3 bases, with 8 bases between the two germline ends. Germline V gene data show CDR1 as SGHVS and CDR2 as FNYEAQ. The CDR3 runs 13 residues.

CDR3 in DNA: TGTGCCAGTTCAAGTCAGGGGCCTTTGAGCAATCAGCCCCAGCATTTT. Translated, it gives CASSSQGPLSNQPQHF. The rearrangement joins TRBV7-2 to TRBJ1-5, with D perhaps TRBD1 (6 bases). V lost 9 bases, J lost 1 base, and 19 bases lay in between. This CDR3 region has 16 residues. CDR1 and CDR2 (germline): SGHTA, FQGNSA.

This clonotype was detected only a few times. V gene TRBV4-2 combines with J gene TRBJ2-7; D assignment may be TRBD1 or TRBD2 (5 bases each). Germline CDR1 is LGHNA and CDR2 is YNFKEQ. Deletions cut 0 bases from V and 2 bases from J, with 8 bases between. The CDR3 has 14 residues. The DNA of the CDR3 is TGTGCCAGCAGCCAAGATGGGGACCCCTACGAGCAGTACTTC. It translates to CASSQDGDPYEQYF.

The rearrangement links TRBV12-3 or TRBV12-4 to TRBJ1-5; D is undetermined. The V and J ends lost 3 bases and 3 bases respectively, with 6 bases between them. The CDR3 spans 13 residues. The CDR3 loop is CASSFRPNQPQHF. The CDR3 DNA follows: TGTGCCAGCAGTTTCAGGCCCAATCAGCCCCAGCATTTT.

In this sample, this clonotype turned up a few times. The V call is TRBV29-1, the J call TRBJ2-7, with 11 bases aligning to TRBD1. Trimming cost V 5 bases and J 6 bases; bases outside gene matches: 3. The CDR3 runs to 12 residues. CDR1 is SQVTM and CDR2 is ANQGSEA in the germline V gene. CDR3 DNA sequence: TGCAGCGTTTCGGACAGGGGGCCCGAGCAGTACTTC. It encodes CSVSDRGPEQYF.

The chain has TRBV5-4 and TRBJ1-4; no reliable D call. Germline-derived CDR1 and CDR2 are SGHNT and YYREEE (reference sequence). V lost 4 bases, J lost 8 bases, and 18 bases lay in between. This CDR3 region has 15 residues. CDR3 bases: TGTGCCAGCAGCCCACGGGTCGAAGACGGGGAAAAACTGTTTTTT. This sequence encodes CASSPRVEDGEKLFF.

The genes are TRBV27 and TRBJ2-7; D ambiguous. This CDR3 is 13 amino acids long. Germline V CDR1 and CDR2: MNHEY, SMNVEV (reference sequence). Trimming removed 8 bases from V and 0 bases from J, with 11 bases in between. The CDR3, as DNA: TGTGCCAGCGGCCCCACATTCTCCTACGAGCAGTACTTC. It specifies CASGPTFSYEQYF.

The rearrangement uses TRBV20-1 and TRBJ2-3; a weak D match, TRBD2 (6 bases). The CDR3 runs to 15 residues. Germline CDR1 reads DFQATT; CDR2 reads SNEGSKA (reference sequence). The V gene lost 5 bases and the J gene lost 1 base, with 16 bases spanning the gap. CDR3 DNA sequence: TGCAGTGCTCCAAAGGCGGGGCGAGGCACAGATACGCAGTATTTT. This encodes CSAPKAGRGTDTQYF.

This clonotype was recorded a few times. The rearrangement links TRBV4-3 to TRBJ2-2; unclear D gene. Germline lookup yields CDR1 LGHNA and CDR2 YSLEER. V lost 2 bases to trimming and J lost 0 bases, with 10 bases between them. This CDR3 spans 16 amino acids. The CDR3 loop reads CASSQIGGTNTGELFF. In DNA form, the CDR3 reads TGCGCCAGCAGCCAAATCGGTGGGACGAACACCGGGGAGCTGTTTTTT.